This T cell receptor (beta chain) was captured in a study of OX40 agonist ivuxolimab in advanced cancers. Points from the study as a whole: CD8+ T cells were the subset that, on average, had more expanded clones than CD4+.

Comments on this clone: The antigen is unknown.

Blood sampling took place at baseline, cycle 4 day 1, and cycle 7 day 1. V was cut by 3 bases and J by 1 base, with 19 bases left in between. The length of the CDR3 is 18 residues. Germline V lookup: CDR1 SGHVS, CDR2 FQNEAQ. Sequenced by immunoSEQ multiplex PCR; TCRdb stores in-frame clones only, minus some. The sample consists of about 22,000 clones, roughly nine tenths of them appearing once. This clonotype originated in an adult with an advanced solid tumor such as melanoma, head and neck, liver or kidney cancer. V usage is TRBV7-8 and J usage is TRBJ2-1; D might be TRBD2 (7 bases). The sample in question was CD4+ or CD8+ T cells sorted from blood, obtained in a trial of the OX40 agonist ivuxolimab. CDR3 sequence reads: CASSFRGRAGSSYNEQFF. CDR3 in DNA: TGTGCCAGCAGCTTCCGGGGGCGAGCGGGGAGTTCCTACAATGAGCAGTTCTTC.